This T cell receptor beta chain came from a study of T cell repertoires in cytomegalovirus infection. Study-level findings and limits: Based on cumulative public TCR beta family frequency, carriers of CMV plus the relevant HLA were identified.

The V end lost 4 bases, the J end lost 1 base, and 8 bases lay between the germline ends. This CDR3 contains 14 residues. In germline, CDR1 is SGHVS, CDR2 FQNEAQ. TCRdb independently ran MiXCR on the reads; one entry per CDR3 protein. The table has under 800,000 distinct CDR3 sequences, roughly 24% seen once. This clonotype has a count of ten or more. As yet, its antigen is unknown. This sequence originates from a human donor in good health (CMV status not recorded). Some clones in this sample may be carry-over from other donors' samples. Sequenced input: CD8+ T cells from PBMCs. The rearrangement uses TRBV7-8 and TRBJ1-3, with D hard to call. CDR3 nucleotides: TGTGCCAGCAGCTGGACTGGTTCTGGAAACACCATATATTTT. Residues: CASSWTGSGNTIYF.